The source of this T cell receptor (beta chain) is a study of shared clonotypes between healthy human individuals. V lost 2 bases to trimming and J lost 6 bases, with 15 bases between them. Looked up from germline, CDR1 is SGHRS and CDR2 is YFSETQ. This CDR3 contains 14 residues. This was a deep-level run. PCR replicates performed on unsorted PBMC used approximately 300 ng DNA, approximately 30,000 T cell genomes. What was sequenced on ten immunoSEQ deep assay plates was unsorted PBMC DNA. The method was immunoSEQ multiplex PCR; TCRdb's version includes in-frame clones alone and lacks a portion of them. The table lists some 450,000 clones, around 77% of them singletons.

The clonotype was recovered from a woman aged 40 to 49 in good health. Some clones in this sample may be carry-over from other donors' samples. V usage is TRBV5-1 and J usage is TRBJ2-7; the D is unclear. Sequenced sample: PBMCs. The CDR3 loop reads CASSLGAQASEQYF. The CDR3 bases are TGCGCCAGCAGCTTAGGAGCCCAAGCTAGCGAGCAGTACTTC.